The 23 T cell receptor beta chains in this list originate from one sample, sequenced in a study of blood T cell repertoires in COVID-19 (dated by TCRdb to 2020 to 2021). The library was made by the immunoSEQ multiplex PCR assay. This immuneACCESS table, as held by TCRdb, lists in-frame sequences with V and J called but not all clones. Of the missing ones, under half trace to an unresolved V gene in checked studies; the others have no known cause. The sample table holds tens of thousands of clones, of which roughly 82% were seen once. Roughly 13% of the sample lies in the top ten. Input material: peripheral blood. All receptors derive from a woman aged 80 or over with acute or convalescent COVID-19.

V gene TRBV15 combines with J gene TRBJ1-3, with 7 bases matching TRBD1. V was pared by 2 bases and J by 5 bases, with 6 bases of the junction left unmatched. The germline V gene encodes CDR1 LNHNV and CDR2 YYDKDF (reference sequence). This CDR3 is built from 15 residues. CDR3 loop: CATSRPGTARNTIYF. DNA for the CDR3: TGTGCCACCAGCAGACCAGGGACAGCAAGAAACACCATATATTTT. The full variable domain, in which reference TRBV15 and TRBJ1-3 provide the parts outside the CDR3, is DAMVIQNPRYQVTQFGKPVTLSCSQTLNHNVMYWYQQKSSQAPKLLFHYYDKDFNNEADTPDNFQSRRPNTSFCFLDIRSPGLGDTAMYLCATSRPGTARNTIYFGEGSWLTVV.

The chain uses TRBV18 and TRBJ1-6; D possibly corresponds to TRBD1 (6 bases). Deletions cut 4 bases from V and 0 bases from J, with 10 bases between. In germline, CDR1 is KGHSH, CDR2 LQKENI. This CDR3 has 16 amino acids. CDR3 sequence (DNA): TGTGCCAGCTCACGTGACAGGAGCTCCTATAATTCACCCCTCCACTTT. Translation: CASSRDRSSYNSPLHF.

The chain employs TRBV27 and TRBJ2-7; D perhaps matches TRBD1 (5 bases). V was pared by 2 bases and J by 3 bases, with 8 bases between. The CDR3 totals 13 residues. Germline CDR1 and CDR2: MNHEY and SMNVEV (reference sequence). The CDR3 coding sequence is TGTGCCAGCAGTTTAGGCAGGGACTACGAGCAGTACTTC. This translates into CASSLGRDYEQYF.

The rearrangement joins TRBV27 to TRBJ2-7, with 9 bases identical to TRBD2. The CDR3 has 15 residues. The germline V gene has CDR1 MNHEY and CDR2 SMNVEV (reference sequence). The V segment lost 5 bases and the J segment 6 bases; nucleotides outside the gene matches: 11. The CDR3 bases are TGTGCCAGCAGTCCATTACCGGGACTAGCAGGCGAGCAGTACTTC. It translates to CASSPLPGLAGEQYF.

V gene TRBV27 combines with J gene TRBJ1-6, with D maybe TRBD1 (5 bases). V shed 2 bases and J shed 0 bases, with 5 bases lying between them. The germline V gene encodes CDR1 MNHEY and CDR2 SMNVEV (reference sequence). The CDR3 totals 15 residues. The CDR3 DNA reads TGTGCCAGCAGTTTACAGGGCTCCTATAATTCACCCCTCCACTTT. Translating it yields CASSLQGSYNSPLHF.

V gene TRBV6-2 or TRBV6-3 combines with J gene TRBJ2-7; 10 bases map to TRBD2. CDR1 MNHEY and CDR2 SVGEGT come from the germline V gene. V was pared by 4 bases and J by 1 base, with 10 bases of the junction left unmatched. This CDR3 has 17 residues. CDR3 protein: CASSLSPGLAYSYEQYF. The CDR3 coding sequence is TGTGCCAGCAGTTTATCCCCGGGACTAGCGTATTCCTACGAGCAGTACTTC.

The table lists this clone with a count of one. J is TRBJ2-5 and V is TRBV10-3; 13 bases match TRBD2. Germline V gene sequence: CDR1 ENHRY, CDR2 SYGVKD. CDR3 length: 17 amino acids. The junction had 5 bases not matched to a gene; V was cut back by 0 bases and J by 4 bases. As DNA, the CDR3 is TGTGCCATCAGTGAGTCACTAGCGGGAGGGCGTGGAGAGACCCAGTACTTC. This sequence encodes CAISESLAGGRGETQYF.

The rearrangement joins TRBV30 to TRBJ1-1; weak D call: TRBD1 (6 bases). This CDR3 is built from 14 residues. With 3 bases removed from V and 4 bases from J, the gap between germline ends came to 15 bases. Germline-derived CDR1 and CDR2 are GTSNPN and SVGIG (reference sequence). CDR3 residues: CAWSSTGFGTEAFF. CDR3 nucleotide sequence: TGTGCCTGGAGCTCAACAGGGTTCGGCACTGAAGCTTTCTTT.

The chain combines TRBV6-5 with TRBJ2-4; 9 nucleotides line up with TRBD1. Trimming removed 4 bases from V and 0 bases from J; junction bases left unmatched: 4. The CDR3 has 16 residues. The germline CDR1 and CDR2 sequences are MNHEY and SVGAGI. The CDR3 DNA reads as TGTGCCAGCAGTTCAGGACAGGGGCTAGCCAAAAACATTCAGTACTTC. Protein sequence: CASSSGQGLAKNIQYF.

The chain employs TRBV6-5 and TRBJ1-3, with 8 bases that match TRBD1. The V and J ends lost 6 bases and 0 bases, in that order; junction bases with no gene match: 4. Germline loops: CDR1 MNHEY, CDR2 SVGAGI. This CDR3 region has 15 residues. CDR3 sequence reads: CASRTGAGSGNTIYF. The CDR3, as DNA: TGTGCCAGCAGGACAGGGGCGGGCTCTGGAAACACCATATATTTT.

This sequence joins TRBV7-9 and TRBJ2-7, with D hard to call. The germline V and J ends were trimmed by 5 bases and 6 bases, with 14 bases remaining between them. The CDR3 sequence is 13 residues long. CDR1 and CDR2 from the germline V gene are SEHNR and FQNEAQ (reference sequence). CDR3 sequence: CASSVSGASEQYF. The DNA of the CDR3 is TGTGCCAGCAGCGTGAGTGGTGCGAGCGAGCAGTACTTC.

This chain connects TRBV5-1 to TRBJ1-4; 10 bases are a match to TRBD1. Germline CDR1 and CDR2: SGHRS and YFSETQ. The CDR3 extends over 16 amino acids. Germline trimming cut 3 bases from V and 8 bases from J; bases unmatched to any gene: 10. The CDR3 DNA reads TGCGCCAGCAGCTCGACAGGGGGCGCGGTTCGGGAAAAACTGTTTTTT. Its protein product is CASSSTGGAVREKLFF.

The chain joins TRBV4-3 to TRBJ2-1, with D uncertain. V was clipped by 2 bases and J by 9 bases, with 11 bases between them. Germline lookup yields CDR1 LGHNA and CDR2 YSLEER. The CDR3 extends over 13 amino acids. CDR3 bases: TGCGCCAGCAGCCAACATCTAGAACTTGAGCAGTTCTTC. Protein sequence: CASSQHLELEQFF.

V usage is TRBV9 and J usage is TRBJ2-7, with 7 bases aligning to TRBD1. V dropped 8 bases and J dropped 2; count of bases not matched to a gene: 7. The germline gives CDR1 SGDLS, CDR2 YYNGEE. The CDR3 sequence is 13 residues long. The CDR3: CASSHGTAYEQYF. The CDR3 nucleotides are TGTGCCAGTAGCCACGGGACAGCCTACGAGCAGTACTTC. Combining the CDR3 with reference TRBV9 and TRBJ2-7 gives the whole variable domain DSGVTQTPKHLITATGQRVTLRCSPRSGDLSVYWYQQSLDQGLQFLIQYYNGEERAKGNILERFSAQQFPDLHSELNLSSLELGDSALYFCASSHGTAYEQYFGPGTRLTVT.

V and J are TRBV11-2 and TRBJ2-7; 7 bases align to TRBD1. V was pared by 5 bases and J by 11 bases, with 6 bases of the junction left unmatched. Per the germline V gene, CDR1 is SGHAT and CDR2 is FQNNGV. CDR3 length: 11 residues. The CDR3 DNA reads TGTGCCAGCAGCATACAGGGGATTGAGTACTTC. Translating it yields CASSIQGIEYF.

The CDR3 DNA follows: TGTGCCAGCAGCCAAGGGGCAGTTTCAGATACGCAGTATTTT. Its protein is CASSQGAVSDTQYF. This chain joins TRBV3-1 (or the pseudogene TRBV3-2) and TRBJ2-3; D unresolved. V lost 1 base, J lost 4 bases, and 9 bases lay in between. The CDR3 has 14 residues. Germline CDR1 LGHDT, CDR2 YNNKEL (reference sequence).

The chain recombines TRBV19 with TRBJ2-4, with D possibly TRBD1 on 5 matching bases. CDR1 is LNHDA, CDR2 SQIVND, per germline (reference sequence). This CDR3 has 17 residues. Between the trimmed V and J ends, which lost 7 bases and 4 bases, there was a span of 23 bases. Here the CDR3 DNA reads TGTGCCAGTATCCCCCCCCCGCGGACACTGACTAAAAACATTCAGTACTTC. It is translated as CASIPPPRTLTKNIQYF.

This chain links TRBV4-1 with TRBJ2-1; 10 nucleotides match TRBD2. The CDR3 is made up of 16 amino acids. Germline-derived CDR1 and CDR2 are MGHRA and YSYEKL. V trimming: 3 bases; J trimming: 4 bases; junction bases outside the gene matches: 6. The DNA of the CDR3 is TGCGCCAGCAGCCAGCCTAGCGGGAGATCTTACAATGAGCAGTTCTTC. It is translated as CASSQPSGRSYNEQFF.

The chain employs TRBV5-1 and TRBJ2-5, with 9 bases matching TRBD1. J gave up 4 bases and V 1 base, and 5 bases lay outside the gene matches. Germline values: CDR1 SGHRS, CDR2 YFSETQ. CDR3 length equals 15 residues. The CDR3 loop reads CASSLRGQGVETQYF. As DNA, the CDR3 is TGCGCCAGCAGCTTGAGGGGACAGGGTGTAGAGACCCAGTACTTC.

The chain links TRBV14 to TRBJ2-5, with 9 nucleotides matching TRBD2. CDR3 length: 15 amino acids. V lost 2 bases and J lost 7; bases outside the gene matches: 8. Germline V gene data show CDR1 as SGHDN and CDR2 as FVKESK. This CDR3 reads CASSQRSGRSGTQYF. The CDR3 nucleotides are TGTGCCAGCAGCCAACGAAGCGGGAGGAGTGGGACCCAGTACTTC.

The chain combines TRBV2 with TRBJ1-1, with 7 bases aligning to TRBD1. J lost 0 bases, V lost 5 bases, and 6 bases had no gene match. CDR3 length: 15 amino acids. The germline CDR1 and CDR2 sequences are SNHLY and FYNNEI. The CDR3 is CASSPRGVMNTEAFF. The CDR3 DNA follows: TGTGCCAGCAGTCCCAGGGGGGTCATGAACACTGAAGCTTTCTTT.

The chain is built from TRBV3-1 (or the pseudogene TRBV3-2) and TRBJ1-5, with D hard to call. The CDR3 length is 14 residues. V was cut by 5 bases and J by 2 bases, with 10 bases left in between. The germline V gene encodes CDR1 LGHDT and CDR2 YNNKEL (reference sequence). The CDR3 sequence: CASSSGPGNQPQHF. DNA for the CDR3: TGTGCCAGCAGCAGTGGGCCCGGCAATCAGCCCCAGCATTTT.

The rearrangement links TRBV6-6 to TRBJ2-1; tentatively, D is TRBD2 (6 bases). The ends were cut back, 5 bases at V and 6 bases at J, with 20 bases in the middle. The CDR3 contains 16 residues. The V gene's germline CDR1 is MNHNY and CDR2 SVGAGI (reference sequence). For the CDR3, the DNA is TGTGCCAGCAGTCCATCACCTTGGCGGGAAAGCAATGAGCAGTTCTTC. Protein sequence: CASSPSPWRESNEQFF.